Sequencing of this T cell receptor (beta chain) was carried out in a study of blood T cell repertoires in COVID-19. Ages ranged from roughly 18 to 100 years, with residence in approximately 25 US areas. Cohort assignment relied on participant-reported clinical history. CDR1 and CDR2 (germline): MNHEY, SVGEGT. The CDR3 has 15 amino acids. V shed 5 bases and J 3 bases; nucleotides not matched to a gene: 6. TCRdb keeps only in-frame clones here, not all; method: immunoSEQ multiplex PCR. The sample comprises around 250,000 clones, over 80% of which are singletons, and approximately 1.2% rests with the top ten.

The sequencing sample was made of PBMCs or T cells enriched from blood (not recorded which). This receptor was identified in a human donor in a cohort exposed to, infected with or recovered from COVID-19 (not recorded which). The donor label of this sample is uncertain. The chain carries TRBV6-2 or TRBV6-3 and TRBJ2-7, with 11 bases lining up with TRBD2. The CDR3 protein is CASSRLAGPLYEQYF. DNA for the CDR3: TGTGCCAGCAGTCGACTAGCGGGGCCCCTCTACGAGCAGTACTTC.